A selection of T cell receptor beta chains follows, all from one sample in a study of CD8 T cells in Susac syndrome. TCRdb re-called the immunoSEQ multiplex PCR reads through MiXCR, storing one row per CDR3 protein. The sample lists over 95,000 distinct CDR3 sequences; 85% to 95% were seen once. Sequencing was performed on CD4+ T cells from PBMCs. Every receptor here comes from a human donor in good health. CDR3s include the opening cysteine and the closing phenylalanine or tryptophan. D genes are given only for firm matches.

V gene: TRBV30; D gene: TRBD1; J gene: TRBJ1-5; CDR3 protein: CAWSAGQGSNQPQHF
V gene: TRBV5-1; D gene: .; J gene: TRBJ2-1; CDR3 protein: CASKDIDGEQFF
V gene: TRBV4-1; D gene: TRBD1; J gene: TRBJ2-7; CDR3 protein: CASSQNTGAYEQYF
V gene: TRBV3-1; D gene: .; J gene: TRBJ1-5; CDR3 protein: CASSGRYSNQPQHF
V gene: TRBV4-3; D gene: .; J gene: TRBJ2-5; CDR3 protein: CASSQFAEETQYF
V gene: TRBV20-1; D gene: .; J gene: TRBJ2-2; CDR3 protein: CSARDRVSGELFF
V gene: TRBV19; D gene: .; J gene: TRBJ2-7; CDR3 protein: CASSIRDTGSYEQYF
V gene: TRBV5-1; D gene: .; J gene: TRBJ2-2; CDR3 protein: CATTTGHENTGELFF
V gene: TRBV6-2/TRBV6-3; D gene: TRBD2; J gene: TRBJ2-1; CDR3 protein: CASSEPLLAGGPSEQFF
V gene: TRBV3-1; D gene: TRBD1; J gene: TRBJ2-7; CDR3 protein: CASSRVGTGAYEQYF
V gene: TRBV19; D gene: TRBD1; J gene: TRBJ2-1; CDR3 protein: CASSSRTGAGYNEQFF
V gene: TRBV7-2; D gene: TRBD1; J gene: TRBJ2-6; CDR3 protein: CASSRTGNGANVLTF
V gene: TRBV2; D gene: .; J gene: TRBJ2-7; CDR3 protein: CASSSTIASHEQYF
V gene: TRBV20-1; D gene: TRBD2; J gene: TRBJ2-7; CDR3 protein: CSARDSLAGLYEQYF
V gene: TRBV29-1; D gene: .; J gene: TRBJ1-1; CDR3 protein: CSVLSTEAFF
V gene: TRBV4-1; D gene: TRBD1; J gene: TRBJ2-2; CDR3 protein: CASSQDPGQGPPNTGELFF
V gene: TRBV29-1; D gene: TRBD1; J gene: TRBJ2-3; CDR3 protein: CSVERDRGLTDTQYF
V gene: TRBV5-5; D gene: .; J gene: TRBJ1-4; CDR3 protein: CASTPGGQDEKLFF
V gene: TRBV21-1; D gene: .; J gene: TRBJ1-3; CDR3 protein: CASSKELAGRSGNTIYF
V gene: TRBV20-1; D gene: .; J gene: TRBJ2-1; CDR3 protein: CSAIPWDEQFF
V gene: TRBV4-2; D gene: .; J gene: TRBJ1-1; CDR3 protein: CASSQRTNTEAFF
V gene: TRBV7-2; D gene: .; J gene: TRBJ2-2; CDR3 protein: CASSMTSSNTGELFF
V gene: TRBV6-5; D gene: .; J gene: TRBJ1-6; CDR3 protein: CASGIQGVSPLHF
V gene: TRBV7-8; D gene: TRBD1; J gene: TRBJ1-2; CDR3 protein: CASLGDRRVTNYGYTF
V gene: TRBV29-1; D gene: .; J gene: TRBJ1-2; CDR3 protein: CSVSSTGTRGYTF
V gene: TRBV30; D gene: TRBD1; J gene: TRBJ1-1; CDR3 protein: CAWSNNRGMNTEAFF
V gene: TRBV29-1; D gene: .; J gene: TRBJ1-1; CDR3 protein: CSVEVRGVDTEAFF
V gene: TRBV15; D gene: .; J gene: TRBJ1-2; CDR3 protein: CATSKRGEGYGYTF
V gene: TRBV20-1; D gene: TRBD2; J gene: TRBJ2-1; CDR3 protein: CSARDPGLAGGEQFF
V gene: TRBV6-6; D gene: .; J gene: TRBJ2-7; CDR3 protein: CASSNQDEQYF
V gene: TRBV11-1; D gene: .; J gene: TRBJ2-6; CDR3 protein: CASTPGGRSGANVLTF
V gene: TRBV5-4; D gene: .; J gene: TRBJ1-2; CDR3 protein: CASSLAFQGTGNGYTF
V gene: TRBV10-3; D gene: .; J gene: TRBJ1-2; CDR3 protein: CAIGKQGNYGYTF
V gene: TRBV7-2; D gene: .; J gene: TRBJ1-3; CDR3 protein: CASSVGPSSGNTIYF
V gene: TRBV19; D gene: .; J gene: TRBJ1-1; CDR3 protein: CASSMGIRTTAEAFF
V gene: TRBV2; D gene: TRBD1; J gene: TRBJ1-5; CDR3 protein: CASTGGHQPQHF
V gene: TRBV10-3; D gene: TRBD1; J gene: TRBJ2-4; CDR3 protein: CAISAIGDRGNIQYF
V gene: TRBV7-2; D gene: .; J gene: TRBJ1-6; CDR3 protein: CASSPQGTSYNSPLHF
V gene: TRBV29-1; D gene: TRBD1; J gene: TRBJ1-3; CDR3 protein: CSVTTGVSGNTIYF
V gene: TRBV29-1; D gene: TRBD1; J gene: TRBJ1-5; CDR3 protein: CSGGQGSNQPQHF
V gene: TRBV27; D gene: TRBD1; J gene: TRBJ1-5; CDR3 protein: CASSQTGRNQPQHF
V gene: TRBV29-1; D gene: .; J gene: TRBJ2-5; CDR3 protein: CSVEQSYQETQYF
V gene: TRBV7-8; D gene: TRBD2; J gene: TRBJ2-5; CDR3 protein: CASSQKRLAAQETQYF
V gene: TRBV4-1; D gene: .; J gene: TRBJ1-4; CDR3 protein: CASSQDSGTAEKLFF
V gene: TRBV6-1; D gene: TRBD2; J gene: TRBJ2-1; CDR3 protein: CASSEGWGLAYEQFF
V gene: TRBV30; D gene: .; J gene: TRBJ2-7; CDR3 protein: CAWSKDKAAYEQYF
V gene: TRBV29-1; D gene: .; J gene: TRBJ1-1; CDR3 protein: CSVAGVNTEAFF
V gene: TRBV27; D gene: .; J gene: TRBJ2-1; CDR3 protein: CASSFGAGTYNEQFF
V gene: TRBV5-6; D gene: TRBD1; J gene: TRBJ2-6; CDR3 protein: CASSLGVGQGGVLTF
V gene: TRBV6-6; D gene: .; J gene: TRBJ1-3; CDR3 protein: CASIRQSHSGNTIYF
V gene: TRBV7-6; D gene: TRBD2; J gene: TRBJ2-2; CDR3 protein: CACGLALTGELFF
V gene: TRBV7-9; D gene: .; J gene: TRBJ1-4; CDR3 protein: CASSTQDEKLFF